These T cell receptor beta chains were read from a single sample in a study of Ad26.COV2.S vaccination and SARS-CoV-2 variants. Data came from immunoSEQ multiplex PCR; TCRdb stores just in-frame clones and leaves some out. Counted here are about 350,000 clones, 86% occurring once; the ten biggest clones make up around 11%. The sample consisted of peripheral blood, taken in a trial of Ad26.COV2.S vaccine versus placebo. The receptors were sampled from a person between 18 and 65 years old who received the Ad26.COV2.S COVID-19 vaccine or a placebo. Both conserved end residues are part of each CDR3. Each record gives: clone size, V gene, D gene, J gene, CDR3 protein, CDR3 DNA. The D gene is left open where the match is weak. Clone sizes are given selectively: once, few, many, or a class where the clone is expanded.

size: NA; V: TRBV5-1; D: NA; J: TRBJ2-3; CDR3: CASSNAEDTQYF; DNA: TGCGCCAGCAGCAATGCCGAGGATACGCAGTATTTT
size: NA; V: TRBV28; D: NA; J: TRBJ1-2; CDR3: CASSFPGDYGYTF; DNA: TGTGCCAGCAGTTTCCCAGGGGACTATGGCTACACCTTC
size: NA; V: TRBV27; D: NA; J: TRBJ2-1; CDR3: CASRAYNEQFF; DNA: TGTGCCAGCAGGGCCTACAATGAGCAGTTCTTC
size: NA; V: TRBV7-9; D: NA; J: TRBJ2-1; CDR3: CASSPILAVYNEQFF; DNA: TGTGCCAGCAGCCCCATACTAGCAGTCTACAATGAGCAGTTCTTC
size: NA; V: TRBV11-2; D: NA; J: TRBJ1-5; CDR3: CASSSGVGEQPQHF; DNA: TGTGCCAGCAGCAGCGGGGTCGGGGAACAGCCCCAGCATTTT
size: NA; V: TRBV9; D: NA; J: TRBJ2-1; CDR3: CASSVGDWVYNEQFF; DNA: TGTGCCAGCAGCGTAGGCGACTGGGTTTACAATGAGCAGTTCTTC
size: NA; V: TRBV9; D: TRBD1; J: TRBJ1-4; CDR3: CASSVTQGASEKLFF; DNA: TGTGCCAGCAGCGTGACACAGGGGGCATCGGAAAAACTGTTTTTT
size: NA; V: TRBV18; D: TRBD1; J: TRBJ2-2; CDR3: CASSQRTGDTGELFF; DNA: TGTGCCAGCTCCCAGAGGACAGGGGACACCGGGGAGCTGTTTTTT
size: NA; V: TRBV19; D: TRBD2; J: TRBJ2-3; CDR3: CASSIVGGNTQYF; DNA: TGTGCCAGTAGTATCGTGGGGGGGAATACGCAGTATTTT
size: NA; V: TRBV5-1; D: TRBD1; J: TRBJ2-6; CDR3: CASSLDRGVLTF; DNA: TGCGCCAGCAGCTTGGACAGGGGGGTCCTGACTTTC
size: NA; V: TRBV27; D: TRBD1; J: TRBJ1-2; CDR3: CASSSRIRDRGIDYGYTF; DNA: TGTGCCAGCAGTTCCCGAATCCGGGACAGGGGGATCGACTATGGCTACACCTTC
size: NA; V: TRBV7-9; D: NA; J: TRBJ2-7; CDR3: CASSLDTSEQYF; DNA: TGTGCCAGCAGCTTAGACACATCCGAGCAGTACTTC
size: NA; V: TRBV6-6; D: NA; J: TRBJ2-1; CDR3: CATRTSSYNEQFF; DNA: TGTGCGACGAGGACCAGCTCCTACAATGAGCAGTTCTTC
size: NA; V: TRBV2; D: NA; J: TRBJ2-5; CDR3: CASSIQGRETQYF; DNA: TGTGCCAGCAGTATACAGGGGAGGGAGACCCAGTACTTC
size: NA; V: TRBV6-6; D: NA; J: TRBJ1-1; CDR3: CASTQQGDTEAFF; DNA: TGTGCCAGCACCCAACAGGGCGACACTGAAGCTTTCTTT
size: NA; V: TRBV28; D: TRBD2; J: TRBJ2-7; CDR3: CASSYSLAGGTGNEQYF; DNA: TGTGCCAGCAGTTATTCTCTAGCGGGAGGAACAGGTAACGAGCAGTACTTC
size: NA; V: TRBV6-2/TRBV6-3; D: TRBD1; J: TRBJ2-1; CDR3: CASSAPGQGYNEQFF; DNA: TGTGCCAGCAGCGCCCCGGGACAGGGGTACAATGAGCAGTTCTTC
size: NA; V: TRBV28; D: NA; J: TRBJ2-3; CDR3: CASSLSQGGSTDTQYF; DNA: TGTGCCAGCAGTTTAAGTCAGGGGGGAAGCACAGATACGCAGTATTTT
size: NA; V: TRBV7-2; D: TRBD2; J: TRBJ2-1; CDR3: CASSLRTRANEQFF; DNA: TGTGCCAGCAGCTTACGGACTAGGGCCAATGAGCAGTTCTTC
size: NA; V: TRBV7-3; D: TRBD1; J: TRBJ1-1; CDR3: CASSLRTGGSEAFF; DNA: TGTGCCAGCAGCTTAAGGACAGGGGGGAGTGAAGCTTTCTTT
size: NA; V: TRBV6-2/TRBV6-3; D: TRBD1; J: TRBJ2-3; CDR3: CASSYDRGSTDTQYF; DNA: TGTGCCAGCAGTTACGACAGGGGGAGCACAGATACGCAGTATTTT
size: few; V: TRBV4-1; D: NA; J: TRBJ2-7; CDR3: CASSQDGGYRRVTEQYF; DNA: TGCGCCAGCAGCCAAGATGGGGGCTATCGTCGGGTTACCGAGCAGTACTTC